One and the same sample provided the 27 T cell receptor beta chains below, sequenced in a study of T-cell memory formation after mild COVID-19. TCRdb used MiXCR to reprocess the 5' RACE reads, holding one entry per CDR3 protein. The data hold a few hundred thousand distinct CDR3 sequences, with approximately 16% observed a single time. Material: PBMCs or a T cell subset sorted from them (not recorded which). Every receptor here comes from a man aged 18 to 30 who had mild COVID-19 (a few samples of this study predate the infection). Cell type and time point are not known.

Only a few counts were recorded for this clonotype. The chain recombines TRBV4-3 with TRBJ1-4; 7 bases are shared with TRBD1. Looked up from germline, CDR1 is LGHNA and CDR2 is YSLEER. V was pared by 3 bases and J by 6 bases, with 7 bases of the junction left unmatched. The CDR3 consists of 15 residues. CDR3 in amino acids: CASSHLTGTDEKLFF. DNA of the CDR3: TGCGCCAGCAGCCACTTAACCGGGACAGATGAAAAACTGTTTTTT.

The sample holds a few counts of this clonotype. The rearrangement uses TRBV7-9 and TRBJ2-1; no clear D gene. V shed 5 bases and J shed 9 bases, with 14 bases lying between them. The germline CDR1 and CDR2 sequences are SEHNR and FQNEAQ (reference sequence). The CDR3 runs 13 residues. CDR3 coding DNA: TGTGCCAGCAGCCCGAGTGGGGTTGGTGAGCAGTTCTTC. It yields the protein CASSPSGVGEQFF.

CDR3 loop: CASSTRGAATDTQYF. The CDR3 DNA reads TGTGCCAGCAGCACCCGAGGGGCCGCTACAGATACGCAGTATTTT. The chain has TRBV6-2 or TRBV6-3 and TRBJ2-3; D is possibly TRBD1 or TRBD2 (5 bases each). The V end was cut by 6 bases, the J end by 3 bases, with 16 bases between. The germline CDR1 and CDR2 sequences are MNHEY and SVGEGT. CDR3 length: 15 amino acids.

The chain employs TRBV18 and TRBJ1-5, with 7 bases matching TRBD1. CDR3 size: 13 residues. In germline, CDR1 is KGHSH, CDR2 LQKENI. J gave up 10 bases and V 3 bases, and 6 bases lay outside the gene matches. This CDR3 reads CASSPGTDEPQHF. Here the CDR3 DNA reads TGTGCCAGCTCACCTGGGACAGATGAACCCCAGCATTTT.

This rearrangement joins TRBV5-1 to TRBJ2-3; 12 positions match TRBD2. Germline CDR1 is SGHRS and CDR2 is YFSETQ. The CDR3 runs to 21 residues. V shed 4 bases, J shed 4 bases, and the junction held 22 bases outside the gene matches. CDR3 protein: CASSNLPPGTSGYPSPDTQYF. The CDR3 bases are TGCGCCAGCAGCAACCTGCCTCCGGGGACTAGCGGGTACCCTAGCCCAGATACGCAGTATTTT.

V is TRBV7-2 and J is TRBJ2-1, with TRBD2 matching 7 bases. Germline V gives CDR1 SGHTA, CDR2 FQGNSA. This CDR3 has 13 residues. With 1 base clipped from V and 8 bases from J, the junction kept 2 bases outside the gene matches. CDR3 sequence reads: CASSLEGRDEQFF. CDR3 DNA sequence: TGTGCCAGCAGCTTAGAGGGGAGGGATGAGCAGTTCTTC.

The chain employs TRBV4-1 and TRBJ1-1, with 9 bases matching TRBD1. Germline-derived CDR1 and CDR2 are MGHRA and YSYEKL. J lost 3 bases, V lost 6 bases, and 8 bases had no gene match. The CDR3 length is 15 residues. The DNA of the CDR3 is TGCGCCAGCAGGCGTACAGGGGGCCTCGACACTGAAGCTTTCTTT. Translation gives CASRRTGGLDTEAFF.

The chain couples TRBV7-2 to TRBJ1-5; unclear D gene. Trimming took 1 base from V and 6 from J, leaving 7 bases between them. Looked up from germline, CDR1 is SGHTA and CDR2 is FQGNSA. This CDR3 is built from 13 residues. DNA for the CDR3: TGTGCCAGCAGCTTAGAGGTACTTCAGCCCCAGCATTTT. It codes for CASSLEVLQPQHF.

The J gene is TRBJ2-5, the V gene TRBV7-2; perhaps TRBD2 as D (5 bases). The CDR3 covers 17 residues. Germline CDR1 is SGHTA and CDR2 is FQGNSA. Trimming cost V 5 bases and J 0 bases, with 19 bases left between them. The CDR3: CASSVGYGLGYQETQYF. The CDR3 DNA is TGTGCCAGCAGCGTTGGTTACGGACTGGGGTACCAAGAGACCCAGTACTTC.

J is TRBJ1-5 and V is TRBV7-2, with D possibly being TRBD1 (6 bases). This CDR3 spans 13 amino acids. V lost 5 bases and J lost 8, with 13 bases in between. CDR1 and CDR2 (germline): SGHTA, FQGNSA. The CDR3: CASSPDRLKPQHF. Here the CDR3 DNA reads TGTGCCAGCAGCCCCGACAGGCTGAAGCCCCAGCATTTT.

The chain recombines TRBV10-3 with TRBJ1-1; perhaps TRBD1 as D (6 bases). The CDR3 is 12 residues long. CDR1 and CDR2 from the germline V gene are ENHRY and SYGVKD. V was shortened by 8 bases and J by 1 base, with 8 bases between the two germline ends. CDR3 sequence (DNA): TGTGCCATCGGGACACAGAACACTGAAGCTTTCTTT. This codes for CAIGTQNTEAFF.

The sample holds a few counts of this clonotype. This sequence joins TRBV24-1 and TRBJ2-7, with TRBD2 matching over 7 bases. V was clipped by 2 bases and J by 0 bases; unmatched bases: 9. CDR3 length: 17 residues. CDR1 KGHDR and CDR2 SFDVKD come from the germline V gene. DNA for the CDR3: TGTGCCACCAGTGATTCTGGGGAGGGTGCGAGCTCCTACGAGCAGTACTTC. Its translation is CATSDSGEGASSYEQYF.

The rearrangement joins TRBV4-1 to TRBJ2-2; D gene uncertain. Trimming took 5 bases from V and 7 from J, leaving 8 bases between them. Germline assignment: CDR1 MGHRA and CDR2 YSYEKL. The CDR3 runs 12 residues. CDR3 residues: CASSGQNGELFF. The CDR3 DNA is TGCGCCAGCAGCGGTCAGAACGGGGAGCTGTTTTTT.

This clonotype was recorded a few times. The rearrangement uses TRBV9 and TRBJ2-3; weak D call: TRBD2 (7 bases). CDR1 and CDR2 from the germline V gene are SGDLS and YYNGEE. V was pared by 0 bases and J by 2 bases, with 10 bases between. There are 15 residues in the CDR3. CDR3 nucleotides: TGTGCCAGCAGCGTAGATGCGGGGGCCACAGATACGCAGTATTTT. Amino acids: CASSVDAGATDTQYF.

This clonotype came up once. The rearrangement uses TRBV6-2 or TRBV6-3 and TRBJ2-4, with D possibly TRBD1 on 6 matching bases. The CDR3 totals 14 residues. The V end was cut by 6 bases, the J end by 4 bases, with 13 bases between. Germline values: CDR1 MNHEY, CDR2 SVGEGT. CDR3 DNA: TGTGCCAGCAGCAACGACAGGAGGAAAAACATTCAGTACTTC. Translation gives CASSNDRRKNIQYF.

There are a few counts of this clonotype. This rearrangement joins TRBV18 to TRBJ1-2; possible D gene TRBD1, 5 bases. CDR3 length equals 14 residues. In germline, CDR1 is KGHSH, CDR2 LQKENI. Trimming removed 2 bases from V and 7 bases from J, with 14 bases in between. The CDR3 is CASSPMFDSSGYTF. The CDR3 region has the DNA TGTGCCAGCTCACCAATGTTCGACAGCTCTGGCTACACCTTC.

The chain is built from TRBV6-1 and TRBJ2-7; 7 bases are shared with TRBD1. In germline, CDR1 is MNHNS, CDR2 SASEGT. V shed 6 bases and J 1 base; nucleotides not matched to a gene: 12. This CDR3 comprises 16 residues. In DNA form, the CDR3 reads TGTGCCAGCAGCAGAACGAGACAGGGAGCTTCCTACGAGCAGTACGTC. Encoded protein: CASSRTRQGASYEQYV.

V and J are TRBV5-1 and TRBJ1-2; no firm D call. Trimming cost V 4 bases and J 8 bases, with 15 bases left between them. The CDR3 extends over 13 amino acids. Germline values: CDR1 SGHRS, CDR2 YFSETQ. The CDR3 region is CASSRSEAGGYTF. The CDR3 bases are TGCGCCAGCAGCCGGTCCGAGGCCGGGGGCTACACCTTC. Complete variable domain (other parts from reference TRBV5-1 and TRBJ1-2): KAGVTQTPRYLIKTRGQQVTLSCSPISGHRSVSWYQQTPGQGLQFLFEYFSETQRNKGNFPGRFSGRQFSNSRSEMNVSTLELGDSALYLCASSRSEAGGYTFGSGTRLTVV.

The chain uses TRBV30 and TRBJ2-7; tentative D call: TRBD1 (5 bases). Germline V gene sequence: CDR1 GTSNPN, CDR2 SVGIG (reference sequence). The ends were cut back, 1 base at V and 5 bases at J, with 15 bases in the middle. CDR3 length: 14 amino acids. The CDR3 sequence: CAWSASRVKNEQYF. The CDR3, as DNA: TGTGCCTGGAGTGCCAGCAGGGTAAAGAACGAGCAGTACTTC. Complete variable domain (other parts from reference TRBV30 and TRBJ2-7): SQTIHQWPATLVQPVGSPLSLECTVEGTSNPNLYWYRQAAGRGLQLLFYSVGIGQISSEVPQNLSASRPQDRQFILSSKKLLLSDSGFYLCAWSASRVKNEQYFGPGTRLTVT.

This clonotype showed up just a few times. The rearrangement links TRBV10-3 to TRBJ2-3; D gene ambiguous. CDR1 is ENHRY, CDR2 SYGVKD, per germline. The V gene lost 0 bases and the J gene lost 3 bases, with 4 bases spanning the gap. CDR3 length: 13 residues. The DNA of the CDR3 is TGTGCCATCAGTGAGTCCCAAACAGATACGCAGTATTTT. Translated, it gives CAISESQTDTQYF.

V is TRBV21-1 and J is TRBJ2-5; the DNA was not compared with TRBD2, the D call given in the table. TRBV21-1 is described as a pseudogene. The CDR3 spans 18 residues. This CDR3 reads CASSKGPGRAGGPGTQYF. CDR3 coding DNA: TGTGCCAGCAGCAAAGGCCCCGGGAGAGCGGGGGGGCCCGGGACCCAGTACTTC.

The chain has TRBV6-1 and TRBJ2-3; TRBD2 agrees at 8 bases. Germline V lookup: CDR1 MNHNS, CDR2 SASEGT. The CDR3 has 15 amino acids. The ends lost 6 bases at V and 6 bases at J; junction bases unmatched: 11. The CDR3 here is CASRESGGPVDTQYF. The CDR3 DNA reads TGTGCCAGCAGGGAAAGCGGGGGCCCGGTTGATACGCAGTATTTT.

The chain has TRBV28 and TRBJ2-7; tentative D call: TRBD2 (5 bases). Trimming left V 4 bases short and J 6 bases short, with 16 bases between. Germline V CDR1 and CDR2: MDHEN, SYDVKM. The CDR3 sequence is 14 residues long. The CDR3 loop is CASSYRLGSAEQYV. CDR3 DNA: TGTGCCAGCAGTTACCGCCTAGGTAGCGCCGAGCAGTACGTC.

Written as DNA, the CDR3 is TGTGCCAGCAGTACCCCGGGACAAAACTATGGCTACACCTTC. This encodes CASSTPGQNYGYTF. The chain uses TRBV7-2 and TRBJ1-2; weak D call: TRBD1 (6 bases). The CDR3 extends over 14 amino acids. The germline V gene encodes CDR1 SGHTA and CDR2 FQGNSA. Trimming left V 6 bases short and J 2 bases short, with 13 bases between.

This clonotype was counted only a few times. The V call is TRBV6-6, the J call TRBJ1-5, with no clear D. The CDR3 spans 18 residues. Trimming removed 4 bases at V and 3 bases at J, with 22 bases between. Per the germline V gene, CDR1 is MNHNY and CDR2 is SVGAGI (reference sequence). The CDR3 DNA sequence: TGTGCCAGCAGTTTTCCTCCCAGGCAGAATGGGTACAATCAGCCCCAGCATTTT. Translation gives CASSFPPRQNGYNQPQHF.

The chain has TRBV7-2 and TRBJ2-3; 12 nucleotides agree with TRBD2. Germline trimming cut 3 bases from V and 0 bases from J; bases unmatched to any gene: 4. Germline CDR1 and CDR2: SGHTA and FQGNSA. This CDR3 is 17 amino acids long. The CDR3 coding sequence is TGTGCCAGCAGCTTTCCTAGCGGGGGGGCGAGCACAGATACGCAGTATTTT. Translating gives CASSFPSGGASTDTQYF.

The V call is TRBV5-1, the J call TRBJ2-7; possible D gene TRBD1, 6 bases. The V gene lost 5 bases and the J gene lost 6 bases, with 18 bases spanning the gap. Germline V CDR1 and CDR2: SGHRS, YFSETQ. The CDR3 length is 14 residues. This CDR3 reads CASRKGTTLGEQYV. The CDR3 DNA sequence: TGCGCCAGCAGGAAAGGGACAACCCTTGGCGAGCAGTACGTC.